This passage covers 27 T cell receptor beta chains from one sample sequenced in a study of cytomegalovirus exposure and HLA in healthy donors. PCR employed 60 Vbeta and 13 Jbeta primers. Assay used: immunoSEQ multiplex PCR; TCRdb lists only in-frame clones, some missing. Of about 160,000 clones listed, 75% to 85% were seen once; the top ten hold under 6%. Material for sequencing was PBMCs. The receptors shown here come from a man younger than 40 in good health and CMV-seronegative.

This clone has only a few counts. The gene calls are TRBV11-2 and TRBJ2-1, with D maybe TRBD2 (6 bases). The CDR3 totals 16 residues. Germline-derived CDR1 and CDR2 are SGHAT and FQNNGV. Deletions cut 7 bases from V and 7 bases from J, with 23 bases between. CDR3 residues: CASNPNTGTGGNEQFF. The CDR3 DNA reads TGTGCCAGCAACCCTAATACTGGGACTGGGGGGAATGAGCAGTTCTTC. Based on the CDR3 plus reference TRBV11-2 and TRBJ2-1, the full variable domain is EAGVAQSPRYKIIEKRQSVAFWCNPISGHATLYWYQQILGQGPKLLIQFQNNGVVDDSQLPKDRFSAERLKGVDSTLKIQPAKLEDSAVYLCASNPNTGTGGNEQFFGPGTRLTVL.

The rearrangement joins TRBV6-5 to TRBJ2-2; D is undetermined. The V end was cut by 2 bases, the J end by 5 bases, with 6 bases between. CDR1 and CDR2 from the germline V gene are MNHEY and SVGAGI. The CDR3 runs 13 residues. Written as DNA, the CDR3 is TGTGCCAGCAGTTACCCTAGAACCGGGGAGCTGTTTTTT. Protein product: CASSYPRTGELFF.

This clone appeared a single time. This rearrangement joins TRBV6-1 to TRBJ2-7; 8 bases align to TRBD1. The CDR3 runs 17 residues. From germline, CDR1 is MNHNS and CDR2 SASEGT. V lost 4 bases to trimming and J lost 1 base; unmatched junction nucleotides: 12. The CDR3 DNA reads as TGTGCCAGCAGTGTTAGGCAGGGGGCTGGTAATTCCTACGAGCAGTACTTC. As protein: CASSVRQGAGNSYEQYF.

The J gene is TRBJ1-2, the V gene TRBV28, with D possibly matching TRBD1 (6 bases). Trimming left V 2 bases short and J 6 bases short, with 13 bases between. Germline-derived CDR1 and CDR2 are MDHEN and SYDVKM. The CDR3 covers 14 residues. CDR3 in amino acids: CASSLGQGPDGYTF. For the CDR3, the DNA is TGTGCCAGCAGTTTAGGGCAGGGGCCAGATGGCTACACCTTC.

Note on this clone: Relative to the germline gene, one junction end is altered; a read error may explain this. The sample contains more than one DNA sequence encoding this CDR3. The chain employs TRBV7-9 and TRBJ2-2, with D perhaps TRBD2 (5 bases). Per germline, CDR1 SEHNR and CDR2 FQNEAQ (reference sequence). There are 13 residues in the CDR3. CDR3 nucleotides: TGTGCCAGCAGCTTAGCGCGGACCGGGGAGCTGTTTTTC. As protein: CASSLARTGELFF.

J is TRBJ2-1 and V is TRBV27; 8 bases are a match to TRBD1. Germline loops: CDR1 MNHEY, CDR2 SMNVEV (reference sequence). Unmatched junction bases numbered 15, after V lost 5 bases and J lost 0 bases. This CDR3 contains 19 residues. This CDR3 reads CASSPRAGGPMSSYNEQFF. The CDR3 nucleotides read TGTGCCAGCAGTCCTAGGGCAGGGGGCCCTATGAGCTCCTACAATGAGCAGTTCTTC.

The gene calls are TRBV19 and TRBJ2-2; TRBD2 aligns across 7 bases. There are 14 residues in the CDR3. Per the germline V gene, CDR1 is LNHDA and CDR2 is SQIVND (reference sequence). The V gene end was trimmed by 8 bases and the J gene end by 3 bases; junction bases not matched to a gene: 6. The CDR3 DNA follows: TGTGCCAGTGGGACTACGGTGGACACCGGGGAGCTGTTTTTT. This gives the protein CASGTTVDTGELFF.

This clone has a single count. CDR3 amino acids: CATTSGGRFYGYTF. Written as DNA, the CDR3 is TGTGCCACCACCTCAGGCGGGAGGTTCTATGGCTACACCTTC. V gene TRBV15 combines with J gene TRBJ1-2; D is unclear. The CDR3 consists of 14 residues. CDR1 LNHNV and CDR2 YYDKDF come from the germline V gene (reference sequence). The V end lost 7 bases, the J end lost 4 bases, and 16 bases lay between the germline ends.

The gene calls are TRBV5-4 and TRBJ2-7; the match to TRBD2 covers 8 bases. The CDR3 is 16 amino acids. The V gene end was trimmed by 2 bases and the J gene end by 3 bases; junction bases not matched to a gene: 10. Germline V gene data show CDR1 as SGHNT and CDR2 as YYREEE (reference sequence). CDR3 in DNA: TGTGCCAGCAGCTTTTTCCCAAGCGGGAGAGACTACGAGCAGTACTTC. Translating gives CASSFFPSGRDYEQYF.

The sample holds one count of this clone. CDR3 loop: CASSIFPGEQYF. Here the CDR3 DNA reads TGTGCCAGTAGTATCTTTCCAGGGGAGCAGTACTTC. The rearrangement joins TRBV19 to TRBJ2-7; possibly TRBD1 for D (5 bases). From germline, CDR1 is LNHDA and CDR2 SQIVND (reference sequence). V lost 3 bases and J 7 bases, leaving 10 bases between the germline ends. The CDR3 loop spans 12 amino acids.

V usage is TRBV27 and J usage is TRBJ2-7, with 9 bases aligning to TRBD1. CDR3 length equals 15 residues. Germline assignment: CDR1 MNHEY and CDR2 SMNVEV (reference sequence). J lost 2 bases, V lost 2 bases, and 4 bases had no gene match. CDR3 DNA: TGTGCCAGCAGTTTAGTGGGACAGGGTACCTACGAGCAGTACTTC. It encodes CASSLVGQGTYEQYF.

This clone was detected once. J is TRBJ1-3 and V is TRBV19, with a tentative D call TRBD1 (5 bases). CDR1 and CDR2 (germline): LNHDA, SQIVND (reference sequence). The V and J ends lost 3 bases and 0 bases respectively, with 9 bases between them. The CDR3 runs 15 residues. CDR3 bases: TGTGCCAGTAGTATGAAGACAGCCTCTGGAAACACCATATATTTT. Protein: CASSMKTASGNTIYF.

This clone was seen more than once but under ten times. The genes are TRBV4-1 and TRBJ1-1; a weak D match, TRBD1 (6 bases). CDR1 is MGHRA, CDR2 YSYEKL, per germline. This CDR3 has 11 residues. Deletions cut 3 bases from V and 11 bases from J, with 10 bases between. The CDR3 here is CASSQGQGAFF. The DNA for the CDR3 is TGCGCCAGCAGCCAGGGACAAGGCGCTTTCTTT.

The chain employs TRBV28 and TRBJ2-3, with D perhaps matching TRBD2 (6 bases). Trimming removed 1 base from V and 1 base from J, with 6 bases in between. This CDR3 comprises 14 residues. Germline CDR1 is MDHEN and CDR2 is SYDVKM. CDR3 in amino acids: CASSLSGGTDTQYF. In DNA form, the CDR3 reads TGTGCCAGCAGTTTATCGGGGGGCACAGATACGCAGTATTTT.

The chain links TRBV6-1 to TRBJ2-7; D may be TRBD1 (6 bases). The V end was cut by 10 bases, the J end by 2 bases, with 12 bases between. The germline CDR1 and CDR2 sequences are MNHNS and SASEGT. The CDR3 contains 12 residues. The CDR3 sequence: CATRDTPYEQYF. In nucleotides, the CDR3 is TGTGCCACCCGGGACACCCCCTACGAGCAGTACTTC.

V gene TRBV6-5 combines with J gene TRBJ2-7; tentative D call: TRBD2 (6 bases). The ends were cut back, 4 bases at V and 7 bases at J, with 20 bases in the middle. The CDR3 has 15 amino acids. Per germline, CDR1 MNHEY and CDR2 SVGAGI. The CDR3 DNA reads as TGTGCCAGCAGTTGCACCGGGGCCGGAGGGTTGGAGCAGTACTTC. This codes for CASSCTGAGGLEQYF.

In regard to this clone: The sample contains more than one DNA sequence encoding this CDR3. The genes are TRBV29-1 and TRBJ2-7; TRBD2 agrees at 8 bases. The CDR3 is 13 residues long. CDR1 is SQVTM and CDR2 is ANQGSEA in the germline V gene. V was clipped by 4 bases and J by 0 bases; unmatched bases: 2. The CDR3 reads CSVAGGSSYEQYF. CDR3 DNA: TGCAGCGTTGCGGGGGGGAGCTCCTACGAGCAGTACTTC.

This chain uses TRBV6-5 with TRBJ1-1; D is undetermined. The CDR3 extends over 15 amino acids. Germline V gene lookup returns CDR1 MNHEY and CDR2 SVGAGI. V was clipped by 2 bases and J by 0 bases, with 10 bases between them. CDR3 nucleotide sequence: TGTGCCAGCAGTTACCTCGGAGGGTTGAACACTGAAGCTTTCTTT. Translated: CASSYLGGLNTEAFF.

To note about this clone: A junction end diverges from the germline sequence, so it may reflect a read error. The V and J genes are TRBV19 and TRBJ1-1; D is undetermined. The germline CDR1 and CDR2 sequences are LNHDA and SQIVND (reference sequence). This CDR3 region has 12 residues. The CDR3, as DNA: TGTGCCAGTAGGATAGGCCGGACTGAAGCTTTCTTT. Translation gives CASRIGRTEAFF.

The chain couples TRBV6-4 to TRBJ2-2; D is uncertain. The V end lost 8 bases, the J end lost 0 bases, and 7 bases lay between the germline ends. The CDR3 covers 13 residues. Germline V lookup: CDR1 MRHNA, CDR2 SNTAGT. The CDR3 DNA reads TGTGCCAGCCGTCTCTCGAACACCGGGGAGCTGTTTTTT. Translating gives CASRLSNTGELFF.

This sequence joins TRBV6-5 and TRBJ1-1; tentative D call: TRBD1 (5 bases). The CDR3 is 13 amino acids. Germline loops: CDR1 MNHEY, CDR2 SVGAGI. V was pared by 4 bases and J by 3 bases, with 9 bases between. In DNA form, the CDR3 reads TGTGCCAGCAGTTTTTCGGGGGACACTGAAGCTTTCTTT. It encodes CASSFSGDTEAFF.

The rearrangement links TRBV9 to TRBJ2-3, with D possibly being TRBD2 (5 bases). The CDR3 loop spans 16 amino acids. Germline V gives CDR1 SGDLS, CDR2 YYNGEE. The germline V and J ends were trimmed by 4 bases and 0 bases, with 15 bases remaining between them. CDR3 residues: CASSPAERRSTDTQYF. CDR3 nucleotides: TGTGCCAGCAGCCCGGCCGAGCGGCGAAGCACAGATACGCAGTATTTT.

V gene TRBV29-1 combines with J gene TRBJ2-1, with D possibly TRBD2 on 5 matching bases. CDR3 length: 15 amino acids. Germline V gene sequence: CDR1 SQVTM, CDR2 ANQGSEA. The V end lost 3 bases, the J end lost 1 base, and 13 bases lay between the germline ends. The CDR3, as DNA: TGCAGCGTTGATGAGGTTGAGGGTTCCTACAATGAGCAGTTCTTC. This sequence encodes CSVDEVEGSYNEQFF.

This clone has just a few counts. J is TRBJ2-2 and V is TRBV7-8, with D perhaps matching TRBD2 (5 bases). The V gene lost 5 bases and the J gene lost 1 base, with 14 bases spanning the gap. The CDR3 totals 16 residues. The germline V gene encodes CDR1 SGHVS and CDR2 FQNEAQ. The CDR3 region has the DNA TGTGCCAGCAGCAAGGGAGCGCCCTTGAACACCGGGGAGCTGTTTTTT. Translated, it gives CASSKGAPLNTGELFF.

The CDR3 protein is CASSLSGTGANTGELFF. The CDR3 nucleotides are TGCGCCAGCAGCTTATCCGGGACAGGGGCGAACACCGGGGAGCTGTTTTTT. The genes are TRBV5-1 and TRBJ2-2; 10 positions match TRBD1. The V and J ends lost 2 bases and 0 bases, in that order; junction bases with no gene match: 4. The CDR3 extends over 17 amino acids. In germline, CDR1 is SGHRS, CDR2 YFSETQ.

The chain joins TRBV2 to TRBJ1-4; TRBD1 aligns across 7 bases. The length of the CDR3 is 13 residues. Germline-derived CDR1 and CDR2 are SNHLY and FYNNEI. Trimming cost V 8 bases and J 8 bases; bases outside gene matches: 8. The CDR3: CASLGDSVEKLFF. The CDR3, as DNA: TGTGCCAGCCTAGGGGACAGTGTCGAAAAACTGTTTTTT.

V usage is TRBV6-5 and J usage is TRBJ2-1; a weak D match, TRBD1 (6 bases). The CDR3 consists of 15 residues. V was clipped by 2 bases and J by 5 bases, with 13 bases between them. CDR1 and CDR2 from the germline V gene are MNHEY and SVGAGI. As DNA, the CDR3 is TGTGCCAGCAGTTACGGTGGGACACTTAACAATGAGCAGTTCTTC. Residues: CASSYGGTLNNEQFF.